The 18 T cell receptor beta chains listed next were all sequenced from one sample in a study of monozygotic twins with inflammatory bowel disease. TCRdb re-called the 5' RACE reads, yielding one record per CDR3 amino acid sequence without DNA. This repertoire comprises some 150,000 distinct CDR3 sequences; its ten largest clones make up 2.4%. The specimen was blood. These receptors all come from a human donor with ulcerative colitis or Crohn's disease, or a healthy co-twin of an affected twin (not recorded which).

The chain combines TRBV27 with TRBJ2-3; TCRdb indicates TRBD1, and absent DNA this call remains unverified. The CDR3 sequence is 16 residues long. In germline, CDR1 is MNHEY, CDR2 SMNVEV (reference sequence). The CDR3 is CASSLTGESSTDTQYF.

V usage is TRBV28 and J usage is TRBJ2-5; TCRdb's assignment of TRBD1 cannot be checked, as there is no DNA. The CDR3 has 13 amino acids. Looked up from germline, CDR1 is MDHEN and CDR2 is SYDVKM. CDR3 sequence: CASSWGAQETQYF.

The rearrangement uses TRBV6-2 or TRBV6-3 and TRBJ2-2; TCRdb's D call, TRBD2, is unchecked because there is no DNA. The length of the CDR3 is 15 residues. Germline CDR1 is MNHEY and CDR2 is SVGEGT. The CDR3 sequence is CATLRPSGYTGELFF.

The gene calls are TRBV7-3 and TRBJ1-1. The CDR3 totals 14 residues. Per the germline V gene, CDR1 is SGHTA and CDR2 is FQGTGA. The CDR3 sequence: CASSLTARDTEAFF.

The chain has TRBV20-1 and TRBJ2-1; TCRdb's D gene call, TRBD2, goes unchecked for lack of DNA. The CDR3 has 16 residues. Per the germline V gene, CDR1 is DFQATT and CDR2 is SNEGSKA (reference sequence). The CDR3 sequence is CSAKSSIADSYNEQFF.

V is TRBV20-1 and J is TRBJ2-6; TCRdb indicates TRBD1, and absent DNA this call remains unverified. The germline CDR1 and CDR2 sequences are DFQATT and SNEGSKA (reference sequence). The length of the CDR3 is 15 residues. The CDR3 loop is CSLRGTDSGANVLTF.

This rearrangement joins TRBV7-2 to TRBJ1-2; the TCRdb D gene call, TRBD1, has no DNA to confirm it. Germline loops: CDR1 SGHTA, CDR2 FQGNSA. The CDR3 runs 13 residues. This CDR3 is CASSFGATYGYTF.

The rearrangement uses TRBV4-1 and TRBJ2-4; TCRdb picks TRBD2, but there is no DNA to check that call. Germline V gene sequence: CDR1 MGHRA, CDR2 YSYEKL. This CDR3 comprises 16 residues. CDR3 sequence reads: CASSQDTAVVKDIQYF.

The rearrangement uses TRBV5-1 and TRBJ2-7; TCRdb indicates TRBD1, and absent DNA this call remains unverified. The germline V gene encodes CDR1 SGHRS and CDR2 YFSETQ. The CDR3 length is 16 residues. The CDR3: CASSLDGGGLGYEQYF.

The chain carries TRBV5-1 and TRBJ1-2; as DNA is missing, the TRBD1 call by TCRdb cannot be tested. This CDR3 has 12 amino acids. Per germline, CDR1 SGHRS and CDR2 YFSETQ. CDR3 loop: CASSSNGQAFVF.

The chain is built from TRBV3-1 and TRBJ2-5; no DNA is available, so the TRBD1 call from TCRdb remains unchecked. Per germline, CDR1 LGHDT and CDR2 YNNKEL (reference sequence). The length of the CDR3 is 14 residues. The CDR3 reads CASSQESRGETQYF.

The V and J genes are TRBV20-1 and TRBJ2-3; TCRdb selects TRBD2, and the lack of DNA leaves this call unchecked. CDR3 size: 14 residues. CDR1 is DFQATT and CDR2 is SNEGSKA in the germline V gene (reference sequence). The chain's CDR3 is CSASIAGVADTQYF.

The chain has TRBV7-6 and TRBJ2-1; the TCRdb call, TRBD1, lacks DNA for checking. CDR1 is SGHVS and CDR2 is FNYEAQ in the germline V gene. The CDR3 spans 17 residues. CDR3 in amino acids: CASSSYLAGVSYNEQFF.

The chain couples TRBV5-1 to TRBJ2-1. CDR3 length: 14 amino acids. Germline CDR1 SGHRS, CDR2 YFSETQ. The CDR3 loop is CASSLALRLDEQFF.

CDR3 region: CASSRTGATDTQYF. The chain employs TRBV5-1 and TRBJ2-3; without DNA, the TCRdb call of TRBD1 cannot be checked. Germline CDR1 is SGHRS and CDR2 is YFSETQ. There are 14 residues in the CDR3. The whole variable domain, filled in from reference TRBV5-1 and TRBJ2-3, reads KAGVTQTPRYLIKTRGQQVTLSCSPISGHRSVSWYQQTPGQGLQFLFEYFSETQRNKGNFPGRFSGRQFSNSRSEMNVSTLELGDSALYLCASSRTGATDTQYFGPGTRLTVL.

V gene TRBV27 combines with J gene TRBJ1-2; there is no DNA to check the TCRdb D call of TRBD1. The CDR3 is 12 amino acids. Germline CDR1 MNHEY, CDR2 SMNVEV (reference sequence). CDR3 region: CASSSQGYGYTF.

The V gene is TRBV4-2, the J gene TRBJ2-1; TCRdb reports TRBD2, a call that lacks DNA to check it against. CDR3 length equals 14 residues. Germline V gene lookup returns CDR1 LGHNA and CDR2 YNFKEQ. The chain's CDR3 is CASSLQRDYNEQFF.

The CDR3 loop reads CASSLLDPGTGIADTQYF. The chain has TRBV5-6 and TRBJ2-3; without DNA, the TCRdb call of TRBD1 cannot be checked. CDR3 length equals 18 residues. CDR1 and CDR2 (germline): SGHDT, YYEEEE.